One sample yielded the 17 T cell receptor beta chains listed below, sequenced in a study of T cell changes during pregnancy in multiple sclerosis. Profiling relied on immunoSEQ multiplex PCR, and the TCRdb table lists in-frame clones only, not all of them. The data contain about 100,000 clones, approximately 94% of them singletons. The material sequenced was peripheral blood, taken in the second trimester of pregnancy. These receptors all stem from a female donor with multiple sclerosis, enrolled in a pregnancy study.

CDR3 amino acids: CASSEVGGRLQETQYF. Here the CDR3 DNA reads TGTGCCAGCAGTGAAGTGGGGGGGAGGCTCCAAGAGACCCAGTACTTC. V is TRBV6-1 and J is TRBJ2-5; 7 positions agree with TRBD2. CDR1 and CDR2 (germline): MNHNS, SASEGT. The CDR3 runs to 16 residues. Trimming took 1 base from V and 1 from J; bases not matched to a gene: 6.

The V call is TRBV10-3, the J call TRBJ2-1, with 7 bases aligning to TRBD2. CDR1 ENHRY and CDR2 SYGVKD come from the germline V gene. This CDR3 comprises 12 residues. Trimming took 10 bases from V and 7 from J; bases not matched to a gene: 7. This CDR3 is CASGRDPNEQFF. DNA of the CDR3: TGTGCCAGCGGGAGAGATCCTAATGAGCAGTTCTTC.

Only one count was recorded for this clone. The V call is TRBV9, the J call TRBJ2-1; D might be TRBD2 (6 bases). The CDR3 is made up of 16 amino acids. Germline lookup yields CDR1 SGDLS and CDR2 YYNGEE. Trimming cost V 4 bases and J 4 bases, with 18 bases left between them. The chain's CDR3 is CASSSRAGLGYNEQFF. CDR3 coding DNA: TGTGCCAGCAGCTCCCGAGCGGGCCTAGGGTACAATGAGCAGTTCTTC.

The rearrangement joins TRBV7-2 to TRBJ1-5, with a weak D call TRBD1 (6 bases). This CDR3 has 15 amino acids. Germline V gene data show CDR1 as SGHTA and CDR2 as FQGNSA. The V end was cut by 1 base, the J end by 3 bases, with 10 bases between. The CDR3 here is CASSLVGDNNQPQHF. In DNA form, the CDR3 reads TGTGCCAGCAGCTTAGTGGGGGACAACAATCAGCCCCAGCATTTT. The whole variable domain, remainder taken from reference TRBV7-2 and TRBJ1-5, is GAGVSQSPSNKVTEKGKDVELRCDPISGHTALYWYRQSLGQGLEFLIYFQGNSAPDKSGLPSDRFSAERTGGSVSTLTIQRTQQEDSAVYLCASSLVGDNNQPQHFGDGTRLSIL.

V and J are TRBV4-1 and TRBJ1-5, with 11 bases identical to TRBD1. The CDR3 runs 15 residues. CDR1 is MGHRA, CDR2 YSYEKL, per germline. J lost 6 bases, V lost 4 bases, and 5 bases had no gene match. The CDR3 region has the DNA TGCGCCAGCAGCCCGATGGGACAGGGGGGTCAGCCCCAGCATTTT. Translated, it gives CASSPMGQGGQPQHF.

This chain uses TRBV7-3 with TRBJ2-2, with TRBD2 identical over 14 bases. V lost 6 bases to trimming and J lost 5 bases; unmatched junction nucleotides: 8. CDR3 length: 17 residues. Germline V gene sequence: CDR1 SGHTA, CDR2 FQGTGA. In DNA, the CDR3 is TGTGCCAGCAGTCACGGACTAGCGGGAGGAAGGACCGGGGAGCTGTTTTTT. It translates to CASSHGLAGGRTGELFF.

The rearrangement joins TRBV5-1 to TRBJ2-1; 13 nucleotides align to TRBD2. Germline loops: CDR1 SGHRS, CDR2 YFSETQ. This CDR3 has 15 amino acids. Trimming cost V 3 bases and J 5 bases; bases outside gene matches: 2. In DNA, the CDR3 is TGCGCCAGCAGCTCGGGACTAGCGGGAAACAATGAGCAGTTCTTC. Amino acid sequence: CASSSGLAGNNEQFF.

This rearrangement joins TRBV28 to TRBJ2-1, with D perhaps TRBD1 (6 bases). The CDR3 covers 14 residues. With 7 bases removed from V and 0 bases from J, the gap between germline ends came to 10 bases. Germline assignment: CDR1 MDHEN and CDR2 SYDVKM. CDR3: CASTRGSSYNEQFF. The CDR3 DNA reads TGTGCCAGCACCAGGGGTAGCTCCTACAATGAGCAGTTCTTC. Full variable domain (missing parts from reference TRBV28 and TRBJ2-1): DVKVTQSSRYLVKRTGEKVFLECVQDMDHENMFWYRQDPGLGLRLIYFSYDVKMKEKGDIPEGYSVSREKKERFSLILESASTNQTSMYLCASTRGSSYNEQFFGPGTRLTVL.

The chain couples TRBV29-1 to TRBJ2-1, with D possibly TRBD1 on 6 matching bases. The CDR3 contains 15 residues. Germline CDR1 is SQVTM and CDR2 is ANQGSEA. Trimming removed 0 bases at V and 4 bases at J, with 13 bases between. The chain's CDR3 is CSVEDPGDMYNEQFF. The CDR3 DNA is TGCAGCGTTGAAGATCCAGGGGACATGTACAATGAGCAGTTCTTC.

This chain uses TRBV4-1 with TRBJ2-2, with D possibly TRBD1 on 6 matching bases. The CDR3 is 15 amino acids. From germline, CDR1 is MGHRA and CDR2 YSYEKL. V lost 1 base and J lost 9, with 15 bases in between. The CDR3 loop is CASSQVGLQGRELFF. DNA of the CDR3: TGCGCCAGCAGCCAAGTTGGCCTACAGGGCAGGGAGCTGTTTTTT.

The rearrangement links TRBV6-1 to TRBJ2-6; the D gene is possibly TRBD2 (6 bases). This CDR3 has 15 amino acids. The germline V gene encodes CDR1 MNHNS and CDR2 SASEGT. Trimming stripped 4 bases from V and 2 bases from J, with 9 bases between. The CDR3 nucleotides read TGTGCCAGCAGTGTTGGGGGGACTGGGGCCAACGTCCTGACTTTC. Translation: CASSVGGTGANVLTF.

The gene calls are TRBV7-8 and TRBJ1-2; TRBD1 matches at 8 bases. The V gene's germline CDR1 is SGHVS and CDR2 FQNEAQ. J lost 3 bases, V lost 4 bases, and 7 bases had no gene match. This CDR3 contains 15 residues. The CDR3 here is CASSSKTGVDYGYTF. CDR3 in DNA: TGTGCCAGCAGCTCCAAGACAGGGGTAGACTATGGCTACACCTTC.

In this sample, this clone turned up once. V usage is TRBV5-1 and J usage is TRBJ2-7; D is undetermined. CDR1 and CDR2 from the germline V gene are SGHRS and YFSETQ. This CDR3 comprises 13 residues. V lost 0 bases and J 0 bases, leaving 4 bases between the germline ends. CDR3 bases: TGCGCCAGCAGCTTGGGGAGCTCCTACGAGCAGTACTTC. Translated: CASSLGSSYEQYF.

The chain couples TRBV6-1 to TRBJ1-2; no firm D call. The V and J ends lost 3 bases and 4 bases respectively, with 6 bases between them. The germline CDR1 and CDR2 sequences are MNHNS and SASEGT. The CDR3 runs to 12 residues. CDR3 bases: TGTGCCAGCAGTGACGTCGGCTATGGCTACACCTTC. It encodes CASSDVGYGYTF.

This clone has just a few counts. The chain couples TRBV30 to TRBJ1-1; D gene uncertain. The V and J ends lost 2 bases and 0 bases respectively, with 7 bases between them. The CDR3 consists of 13 residues. CDR1 is GTSNPN and CDR2 is SVGIG in the germline V gene (reference sequence). CDR3 DNA: TGTGCCTGGAGTCCAGTCTTGAACACTGAAGCTTTCTTT. It translates to CAWSPVLNTEAFF.

The gene calls are TRBV6-5 and TRBJ2-1; the D gene is possibly TRBD1 (5 bases). The CDR3 is 13 residues long. The V gene's germline CDR1 is MNHEY and CDR2 SVGAGI. The V end was cut by 0 bases, the J end by 8 bases, with 8 bases between. The CDR3 DNA sequence: TGTGCCAGCAGTTACTCGGGGCGCGATGAGCAGTTCTTC. It specifies CASSYSGRDEQFF.

The rearrangement uses TRBV5-1 and TRBJ2-7; TRBD1 might be the D (6 bases). Trimming removed 1 base at V and 0 bases at J, with 11 bases between. CDR1 is SGHRS and CDR2 is YFSETQ in the germline V gene. The CDR3 runs 15 residues. Here the CDR3 reads CASSLRTATSYEQYF. CDR3 bases: TGCGCCAGCAGCTTGAGGACAGCCACCTCCTACGAGCAGTACTTC.